This passage covers 17 T cell receptor beta chains from one sample sequenced in a study of T cell changes during pregnancy in multiple sclerosis. TCRdb keeps only in-frame clones here, not all; method: immunoSEQ multiplex PCR. The sample includes about 93,000 clones, approximately 92% seen only once; the top ten take approximately 2%. The sample in question was peripheral blood, obtained after pregnancy. The receptors were gathered from a female donor with multiple sclerosis, enrolled in a pregnancy study.

The chain joins TRBV7-3 to TRBJ2-2, with D possibly being TRBD2 (6 bases). Trimming stripped 2 bases from V and 8 bases from J, with 9 bases between. Germline V gives CDR1 SGHTA, CDR2 FQGTGA. The CDR3 has 13 amino acids. The CDR3 region has the DNA TGTGCCAGCAGCTTAGGAGGGCGAGGGGAGCTGTTTTTT. This codes for CASSLGGRGELFF.

The chain uses TRBV4-3 and TRBJ1-2; possibly TRBD1 for D (5 bases). Trimming shortened V by 7 bases and J by 8 bases, and 20 bases separated the two germline ends. Germline lookup yields CDR1 LGHNA and CDR2 YSLEER. The CDR3 length is 14 residues. Written as DNA, the CDR3 is TGCGCCAGCACCGCGCGGGGGACGCGAAGAGGCTACACCTTC. Protein sequence: CASTARGTRRGYTF.

This chain uses TRBV30 with TRBJ2-3; weak D call: TRBD1 (6 bases). V lost 5 bases, J lost 2 bases, and 17 bases lay in between. The germline V gene has CDR1 GTSNPN and CDR2 SVGIG (reference sequence). The CDR3 is made up of 15 amino acids. DNA for the CDR3: TGTGCCTGGTGTCCGCACACAGGGTTCACAGATACGCAGTATTTT. It codes for CAWCPHTGFTDTQYF.

This chain uses TRBV6-6 with TRBJ1-3; D is perhaps TRBD1 (5 bases). The CDR3 totals 12 residues. From germline, CDR1 is MNHNY and CDR2 SVGAGI (reference sequence). Trimming removed 8 bases from V and 0 bases from J, with 5 bases in between. The CDR3, as DNA: TGTGCCAGCGGGGCCTCTGGAAACACCATATATTTT. It codes for CASGASGNTIYF.

The rearrangement links TRBV2 to TRBJ2-3; possibly TRBD2 for D (6 bases). V was clipped by 7 bases and J by 8 bases, with 13 bases between them. Per the germline V gene, CDR1 is SNHLY and CDR2 is FYNNEI. The CDR3 is made up of 12 amino acids. CDR3 region: CASKGTGATQYF. The CDR3 nucleotides are TGTGCCAGCAAAGGGACTGGAGCTACGCAGTATTTT.

The genes are TRBV19 and TRBJ1-5; D may be TRBD1 (6 bases). Germline lookup yields CDR1 LNHDA and CDR2 SQIVND (reference sequence). V lost 7 bases and J lost 7, with 17 bases in between. The CDR3 is 14 amino acids. The CDR3 bases are TGTGCCAGTAAATTCATGGGGGCCAGGCAGCCCCAGCATTTT. This translates into CASKFMGARQPQHF.

V gene TRBV21-1 combines with J gene TRBJ2-7; whether TRBD2, the table's D call, matches the DNA was not checked. TRBV21-1 is listed as a pseudogene. CDR3 length equals 19 residues. The CDR3 sequence is CASSPRTSGRVKCAYEQYF. CDR3 coding DNA: TGTGCCAGCAGCCCCCGTACTAGCGGGAGGGTTAAATGTGCCTACGAGCAGTACTTC.

The rearrangement uses TRBV2 and TRBJ2-5, with 9 bases fitting TRBD1. Germline V gene sequence: CDR1 SNHLY, CDR2 FYNNEI. The length of the CDR3 is 15 residues. V shed 4 bases, J shed 3 bases, and the junction held 6 bases outside the gene matches. The CDR3 sequence is CASSARRTGEETQYF. CDR3 in DNA: TGTGCCAGCAGTGCTCGGAGGACAGGGGAAGAGACCCAGTACTTC.

The chain links TRBV7-9 to TRBJ2-2; the D gene is possibly TRBD1 (6 bases). The CDR3 has 16 amino acids. From germline, CDR1 is SEHNR and CDR2 FQNEAQ (reference sequence). Trimming removed 5 bases at V and 1 base at J, with 14 bases between. The CDR3 spells CASSPTGNWNTGELFF. The CDR3 nucleotides read TGTGCCAGCAGCCCAACAGGGAATTGGAACACCGGGGAGCTGTTTTTT.

The chain couples TRBV29-1 to TRBJ1-1; D unresolved. V lost 3 bases to trimming and J lost 7 bases, with 3 bases between them. There are 9 residues in the CDR3. The germline V gene has CDR1 SQVTM and CDR2 ANQGSEA. CDR3 region: CSVDREAFF. The CDR3 nucleotides are TGCAGCGTTGACCGTGAAGCTTTCTTT.

The genes are TRBV7-2 and TRBJ2-3, with 7 bases lining up with TRBD2. The CDR3 covers 12 residues. Unmatched junction bases numbered 2, after V lost 1 base and J lost 10 bases. CDR1 is SGHTA, CDR2 FQGNSA, per germline. CDR3 residues: CASSLGGGAQYF. The CDR3 coding sequence is TGTGCCAGCAGCTTAGGGGGAGGGGCGCAGTATTTT.

The chain has TRBV4-3 and TRBJ2-3; 7 bases align to TRBD2. Unmatched junction bases numbered 11, after V lost 0 bases and J lost 8 bases. Per the germline V gene, CDR1 is LGHNA and CDR2 is YSLEER. The CDR3 spans 16 residues. This CDR3 reads CASSQETSAKLGTQYF. The CDR3, as DNA: TGCGCCAGCAGCCAAGAAACTAGCGCGAAATTGGGTACGCAGTATTTT.

DNA for the CDR3: TGTGCCAGCAGTTACTCACGGACTAGCGGGGCGTACGAGCAGTACTTC. It encodes CASSYSRTSGAYEQYF. The rearrangement uses TRBV6-5 and TRBJ2-7, with TRBD2 matching over 12 bases. There are 16 residues in the CDR3. The J segment lost 4 bases and the V segment lost 0 bases, leaving 4 bases of the junction unmatched. Per the germline V gene, CDR1 is MNHEY and CDR2 is SVGAGI.

This chain links TRBV7-9 with TRBJ1-2; D gene unclear. The length of the CDR3 is 12 residues. V lost 9 bases and J lost 5, with 13 bases in between. Germline values: CDR1 SEHNR, CDR2 FQNEAQ (reference sequence). The CDR3 here is CASRQALYGYTF. Written as DNA, the CDR3 is TGTGCCAGTCGTCAGGCGCTGTATGGCTACACCTTC.

The V gene is TRBV2, the J gene TRBJ2-2; D gene uncertain. Deletions cut 7 bases from V and 1 base from J, with 4 bases between. This CDR3 has 12 amino acids. Germline CDR1 reads SNHLY; CDR2 reads FYNNEI. The CDR3, as DNA: TGTGCCAGCACACAGAACACCGGGGAGCTGTTTTTT. Translated: CASTQNTGELFF.

The chain uses TRBV5-6 and TRBJ2-2; TRBD2 is a possible D gene (6 bases). Germline assignment: CDR1 SGHDT and CDR2 YYEEEE. Trimming pared 4 bases from V and 1 base from J, leaving 14 bases between. The CDR3 has 16 amino acids. The chain's CDR3 is CASSRGLLVNTGELFF. The CDR3, as DNA: TGTGCCAGCAGCAGGGGACTTCTAGTGAACACCGGGGAGCTGTTTTTT.

The chain carries TRBV30 and TRBJ2-3; possibly TRBD2 for D (6 bases). The V gene lost 4 bases and the J gene lost 6 bases, with 20 bases spanning the gap. This CDR3 comprises 15 residues. Germline-derived CDR1 and CDR2 are GTSNPN and SVGIG (reference sequence). The CDR3 loop is CAWTELAGRADTQYF. The CDR3 nucleotides are TGTGCCTGGACGGAACTAGCAGGCCGGGCCGATACGCAGTATTTT.